This T cell receptor beta chain was recovered during a study of regulatory dendritic cells for organ transplantation. Sorted subsets were CFSE-labeled and cultured approximately 5 days with allogeneic dendritic cells. V lost 1 base and J 5 bases, leaving 21 bases between the germline ends. This CDR3 is built from 17 residues. Germline assignment: CDR1 SGHVS and CDR2 FNYEAQ. Generated by immunoSEQ multiplex PCR, the TCRdb table keeps only in-frame clones and is missing some. The repertoire holds about 11,000 clones, with about 81% as singletons. Points on this clone: Its antigen is undetermined.

The receptor was derived from a human donor in good health. Sample: memory CD4+ T cells from blood cultured with regulatory dendritic cells. Subset indicated: CD45RO+ memory T cells. This chain connects TRBV7-6 to TRBJ2-7, with TRBD2 as a possible D gene (7 bases). CDR3 region: CASSLEEGGTHVDEQYF. DNA for the CDR3: TGTGCCAGCAGCTTAGAGGAGGGGGGGACCCATGTCGACGAGCAGTACTTC.